The clone carrying this TCR beta chain appeared a few times. CDR1 SGHTA and CDR2 FQGTGA come from the germline V gene. The V and J ends lost 3 bases and 3 bases respectively, with 6 bases between them. The CDR3 contains 13 residues. Each mixed lymphocyte reaction held around 200,000 CFSE-labeled responders and around 200,000 irradiated violet-dye-labeled stimulators. The data belong to a study of graft-versus-host responses after intestinal transplantation. Study background: Anti-thymocyte globulin induction was given to all recipients, followed by tacrolimus and steroids for around three years.

TCRdb's copy holds only in-frame clones and misses some; the assay was immunoSEQ multiplex PCR. Here the sample spans thousands of clones, roughly 21% being singletons. Findings of the study overall: Recipient-marrow GvH clones were detected, some having first appeared in ileum or blood. Allografts carried high graft-versus-host to host-versus-graft clonal ratios in patients having graft-donor T cell macrochimerism.

V and J are TRBV7-3 and TRBJ1-5; D unresolved. This material consisted of alloreactive CD4+ T cells from a mixed lymphocyte reaction culture, taken before transplantation. Described subset: CFSE-low proliferating T cells sorted from approximately 6-day pre-transplant mixed lymphocyte reaction (GvH or HvG direction). The clonotype comes from a human patient who was an organ donor for intestinal transplantation. CDR3 residues: CASSFVLNQPQHF. The DNA for the CDR3 is TGTGCCAGCAGCTTCGTTCTCAATCAGCCCCAGCATTTT.